The 23 T cell receptor beta chains reported below all come from one sample, sequenced in a study of shared T cell receptors in the human thymus. This table comes from immunoSEQ multiplex PCR, and its TCRdb copy is limited to in-frame clones, with some not included. The sample has approximately 580,000 clones, approximately 78% seen once. This sample was shared with a second study, whose subject was human thymus T cells.

The sample was thymocytes. The receptors stem from a boy in the first two years of life with a congenital heart defect.

The chain employs TRBV15 and TRBJ1-1; weak D call: TRBD1 (6 bases). Trimming stripped 0 bases from V and 4 bases from J, with 12 bases between. The germline CDR1 and CDR2 sequences are LNHNV and YYDKDF (reference sequence). The CDR3 consists of 15 residues. CDR3 nucleotide sequence: TGTGCCACCAGCAGAGATCATCAGGGGCCCACTGAAGCTTTCTTT. Amino acids: CATSRDHQGPTEAFF.

The chain combines TRBV6-5 with TRBJ2-7; D possibly corresponds to TRBD1 (6 bases). CDR3 length equals 15 residues. The V end was cut by 2 bases, the J end by 0 bases, with 11 bases between. The V gene's germline CDR1 is MNHEY and CDR2 SVGAGI. CDR3 bases: TGTGCCAGCAGTTACGATTTGGACAGCTCCTACGAGCAGTACTTC. Protein: CASSYDLDSSYEQYF.

This clone occurred once. V gene TRBV11-2 combines with J gene TRBJ2-5, with a tentative D call TRBD1 (5 bases). CDR3 length: 16 residues. V lost 1 base to trimming and J lost 4 bases, with 16 bases between them. CDR1 and CDR2 from the germline V gene are SGHAT and FQNNGV. This CDR3 is CASSLVAGQYPETQYF. CDR3 DNA sequence: TGTGCCAGCAGCTTAGTGGCAGGGCAGTATCCAGAGACCCAGTACTTC.

This clone has just one count. The chain has TRBV11-2 and TRBJ1-1; D not resolved. V shed 0 bases and J shed 1 base, with 15 bases lying between them. The germline V gene encodes CDR1 SGHAT and CDR2 FQNNGV. This CDR3 contains 17 residues. The CDR3 region is CASSLDRVPIWNTEAFF. CDR3 DNA sequence: TGTGCCAGCAGCTTAGATCGGGTGCCGATTTGGAACACTGAAGCTTTCTTT.

The chain links TRBV7-9 to TRBJ2-1; TRBD2 is a possible D gene (6 bases). The ends were cut back, 7 bases at V and 7 bases at J, with 20 bases in the middle. Germline V gives CDR1 SEHNR, CDR2 FQNEAQ (reference sequence). This CDR3 is 15 amino acids long. This CDR3 is CASTQLELAPNEQFF. In DNA form, the CDR3 reads TGTGCCAGCACCCAGTTGGAGCTAGCGCCAAATGAGCAGTTCTTC.

J is TRBJ1-2 and V is TRBV6-5, with TRBD1 identical over 9 bases. The germline gives CDR1 MNHEY, CDR2 SVGAGI. The CDR3 has 16 residues. V lost 4 bases, J lost 4 bases, and 10 bases stayed unmatched. In DNA, the CDR3 is TGTGCCAGCAGTTCACAACACAGGGGGCCGGGCTATGGCTACACCTTC. It translates to CASSSQHRGPGYGYTF.

The rearrangement links TRBV15 to TRBJ1-1; D is perhaps TRBD1 (6 bases). Per germline, CDR1 LNHNV and CDR2 YYDKDF (reference sequence). This CDR3 is built from 14 residues. Trimming left V 0 bases short and J 5 bases short, with 10 bases between. CDR3 sequence (DNA): TGTGCCACCAGCAGAGAGGGGGCCTGGACTGAAGCTTTCTTT. This encodes CATSREGAWTEAFF. Using reference TRBV15 and TRBJ1-1 for the parts outside the CDR3, the full variable domain is DAMVIQNPRYQVTQFGKPVTLSCSQTLNHNVMYWYQQKSSQAPKLLFHYYDKDFNNEADTPDNFQSRRPNTSFCFLDIRSPGLGDTAMYLCATSREGAWTEAFFGQGTRLTVV.

V and J are TRBV2 and TRBJ1-2; 9 nucleotides agree with TRBD1. Germline V gene data show CDR1 as SNHLY and CDR2 as FYNNEI. The CDR3 is made up of 15 amino acids. V was clipped by 8 bases and J by 2 bases; unmatched bases: 9. The CDR3 DNA reads as TGTGCCAGCGAGCGAACCGGGACAGGGAACTATGGCTACACCTTC. Its protein is CASERTGTGNYGYTF.

The genes are TRBV28 and TRBJ2-7, with TRBD2 identical over 7 bases. Germline V gene lookup returns CDR1 MDHEN and CDR2 SYDVKM. Trimming cost V 6 bases and J 2 bases; bases outside gene matches: 13. This CDR3 contains 16 residues. As DNA, the CDR3 is TGTGCCAGCAGCCCCCGCCCGGCGGGGGAACCCTACGAGCAGTACTTC. Translating gives CASSPRPAGEPYEQYF. The whole variable domain, filled in from reference TRBV28 and TRBJ2-7, reads DVKVTQSSRYLVKRTGEKVFLECVQDMDHENMFWYRQDPGLGLRLIYFSYDVKMKEKGDIPEGYSVSREKKERFSLILESASTNQTSMYLCASSPRPAGEPYEQYFGPGTRLTVT.

In its sample, this clone was seen a few times. The CDR3 sequence is CASSQISRDRTSYEQYF. CDR3 coding DNA: TGTGCCAGCAGCCAAATCTCCCGGGACAGGACCTCCTACGAGCAGTACTTC. The chain links TRBV4-2 to TRBJ2-7; TRBD1 matches 8 bases. Germline V CDR1 and CDR2: LGHNA, YNFKEQ. The CDR3 totals 17 residues. V was pared by 2 bases and J by 0 bases, with 9 bases of the junction left unmatched.

This clone has a single count. The chain joins TRBV5-1 to TRBJ2-3; D might be TRBD2 (6 bases). The CDR3 loop spans 16 amino acids. V gave up 7 bases and J gave up 2 bases, with 20 bases separating them. Germline assignment: CDR1 SGHRS and CDR2 YFSETQ. The CDR3 protein is CASGRNRTIHTDTQYF. CDR3 coding DNA: TGCGCCAGCGGGCGAAACAGGACTATACACACAGATACGCAGTATTTT. The full variable domain, with the rest looked up from reference TRBV5-1 and TRBJ2-3, is KAGVTQTPRYLIKTRGQQVTLSCSPISGHRSVSWYQQTPGQGLQFLFEYFSETQRNKGNFPGRFSGRQFSNSRSEMNVSTLELGDSALYLCASGRNRTIHTDTQYFGPGTRLTVL.

The chain employs TRBV11-3 and TRBJ2-7; maybe TRBD2 (6 bases). Germline-derived CDR1 and CDR2 are SGHNT and YENEEA. The V and J ends lost 2 bases and 4 bases respectively, with 18 bases between them. This CDR3 has 16 residues. CDR3 residues: CASSLRFGSFGYEQYF. In nucleotides, the CDR3 is TGTGCCAGCAGCTTACGGTTCGGGAGCTTCGGTTACGAGCAGTACTTC.

This chain uses TRBV28 with TRBJ2-1; 7 nucleotides agree with TRBD2. V was pared by 3 bases and J by 7 bases, with 9 bases of the junction left unmatched. The CDR3 length is 15 residues. Germline CDR1 is MDHEN and CDR2 is SYDVKM. The CDR3: CASSLVAGVRNEQFF. The CDR3 nucleotides are TGTGCCAGCAGTTTGGTTGCGGGAGTCCGGAATGAGCAGTTCTTC.

V is TRBV5-1 and J is TRBJ2-1, with D possibly TRBD2 on 6 matching bases. The V and J ends lost 0 bases and 10 bases respectively, with 14 bases between them. Germline V gives CDR1 SGHRS, CDR2 YFSETQ. The CDR3 runs 14 residues. CDR3 protein: CASSLAREPWEQFF. CDR3 coding DNA: TGCGCCAGCAGCTTGGCGCGGGAACCGTGGGAGCAGTTCTTC.

V is TRBV6-1 and J is TRBJ1-5; 10 bases agree with TRBD1. The V and J ends lost 2 bases and 1 base, in that order; junction bases with no gene match: 8. Germline CDR1 and CDR2: MNHNS and SASEGT. This CDR3 has 18 residues. The CDR3 nucleotides read TGTGCCAGCAGTGAACGACAGGGGGCGCCTGGAAGCAATCAGCCCCAGCATTTT. Residues: CASSERQGAPGSNQPQHF.

The chain uses TRBV25-1 and TRBJ2-7; 9 nucleotides align to TRBD1. The germline V gene encodes CDR1 MGHDK and CDR2 SYGVNS. Trimming at V came to 1 base and at J to 1 base, leaving 8 bases not matched to a gene. This CDR3 is built from 17 residues. CDR3 nucleotide sequence: TGTGCCAGCAGTGAATTGGGGGACAGGGCCTTTTCCTACGAGCAGTACTTC. This encodes CASSELGDRAFSYEQYF.

The rearrangement joins TRBV2 to TRBJ1-1; 9 bases agree with TRBD1. Germline lookup yields CDR1 SNHLY and CDR2 FYNNEI. J was trimmed by 1 base and V by 6 bases; bases with no gene match: 6. The CDR3 totals 15 residues. The CDR3 DNA reads as TGTGCCAGCAGCGCTGGACAGGGGCCGAACACTGAAGCTTTCTTT. Residues: CASSAGQGPNTEAFF.

The table lists this clone with a few counts. The chain couples TRBV20-1 to TRBJ2-7; tentative D call: TRBD2 (5 bases). Germline-derived CDR1 and CDR2 are DFQATT and SNEGSKA (reference sequence). The CDR3 is 10 residues long. Trimming took 3 bases from V and 5 from J, leaving 5 bases between them. This chain's CDR3 is CSASGDEQYF. As DNA, the CDR3 is TGCAGTGCTAGCGGGGACGAGCAGTACTTC.

The gene calls are TRBV11-3 and TRBJ2-7; the match to TRBD2 covers 10 bases. Germline CDR1 reads SGHNT; CDR2 reads YENEEA. This CDR3 comprises 16 residues. Trimming at V came to 0 bases and at J to 4 bases, leaving 6 bases not matched to a gene. The CDR3 region has the DNA TGTGCCAGCAGCTTAGATCCCCATAGCGGGAGGTACGAGCAGTACTTC. Protein sequence: CASSLDPHSGRYEQYF. The variable domain in full, with the rest retrieved from reference TRBV11-3 and TRBJ2-7, is EAGVVQSPRYKIIEKKQPVAFWCNPISGHNTLYWYLQNLGQGPELLIRYENEEAVDDSQLPKDRFSAERLKGVDSTLKIQPAELGDSAVYLCASSLDPHSGRYEQYFGPGTRLTVT.

V and J are TRBV6-5 and TRBJ2-7; weak D call: TRBD2 (5 bases). V was clipped by 6 bases and J by 1 base, with 10 bases between them. The CDR3 has 13 amino acids. Germline V lookup: CDR1 MNHEY, CDR2 SVGAGI. This chain's CDR3 is CASRDSRSYEQYF. CDR3 in DNA: TGTGCCAGCAGGGACTCACGATCCTACGAGCAGTACTTC.

The chain uses TRBV27 and TRBJ2-3; 7 positions agree with TRBD2. The germline CDR1 and CDR2 sequences are MNHEY and SMNVEV (reference sequence). The J segment lost 0 bases and the V segment lost 7 bases, leaving 13 bases of the junction unmatched. The CDR3 has 17 residues. The CDR3 loop is CASTPGTSGDSTDTQYF. In nucleotides, the CDR3 is TGTGCCAGCACCCCGGGGACCAGCGGGGATAGCACAGATACGCAGTATTTT.

This sequence joins TRBV21-1 and TRBJ1-5. TRBV21-1 is a recognized pseudogene. This CDR3 is 19 amino acids long. In nucleotides, the CDR3 is TGTGCCACCGGACGACCTCGACCAGCGGGTGTGAGGGGAAATCAGCCCCAGCATTTT. Its protein is CATGRPRPAGVRGNQPQHF.

The CDR3 region is CASSFRERQFF. The CDR3 DNA reads as TGTGCCAGCAGCTTTCGGGAGAGGCAGTTCTTC. The genes are TRBV5-6 and TRBJ2-1; maybe TRBD2 (6 bases). Germline CDR1 is SGHDT and CDR2 is YYEEEE. V was trimmed by 2 bases and J by 12 bases, leaving 9 bases between them. CDR3 length equals 11 residues. The entire variable domain, with the rest obtained from reference TRBV5-6 and TRBJ2-1, is as follows: DAGVTQSPTHLIKTRGQQVTLRCSPKSGHDTVSWYQQALGQGPQFIFQYYEEEERQRGNFPDRFSGHQFPNYSSELNVNALLLGDSALYLCASSFRERQFFGPGTRLTVL.